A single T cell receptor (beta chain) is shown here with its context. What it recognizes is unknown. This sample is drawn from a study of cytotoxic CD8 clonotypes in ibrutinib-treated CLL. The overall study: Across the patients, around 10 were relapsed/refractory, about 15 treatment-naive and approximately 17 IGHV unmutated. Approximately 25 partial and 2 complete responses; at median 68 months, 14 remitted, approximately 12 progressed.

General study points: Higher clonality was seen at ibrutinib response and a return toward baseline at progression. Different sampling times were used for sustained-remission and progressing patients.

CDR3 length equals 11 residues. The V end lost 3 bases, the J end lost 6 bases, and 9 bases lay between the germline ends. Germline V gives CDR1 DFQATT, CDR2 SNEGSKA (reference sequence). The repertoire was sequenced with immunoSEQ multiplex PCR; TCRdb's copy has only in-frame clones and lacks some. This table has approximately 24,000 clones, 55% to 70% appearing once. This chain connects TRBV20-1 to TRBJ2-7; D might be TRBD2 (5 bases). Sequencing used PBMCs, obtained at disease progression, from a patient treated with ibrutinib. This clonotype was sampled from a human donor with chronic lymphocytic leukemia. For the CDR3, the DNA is TGCAGTGCTAGCAAGGAGGTCGAGCAGTACTTC. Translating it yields CSASKEVEQYF.